One and the same sample provided the 19 T cell receptor beta chains below, sequenced in a study of cytomegalovirus exposure and HLA in healthy donors. TCRdb's copy holds only in-frame clones and misses some; the assay was immunoSEQ multiplex PCR. The table has fewer than 200,000 clones, more than 75% seen once; the top ten hold approximately 7%. The sequenced sample consisted of PBMCs. All receptors derive from a man in his thirties or forties in good health and CMV-seropositive.

The chain combines TRBV5-1 with TRBJ2-2, with TRBD2 identical over 11 bases. Germline-derived CDR1 and CDR2 are SGHRS and YFSETQ. V was pared by 4 bases and J by 4 bases, with 3 bases of the junction left unmatched. The CDR3 runs to 15 residues. The chain's CDR3 is CASSRLAGGTGELFF. The CDR3 region has the DNA TGCGCCAGCAGCCGCCTAGCGGGGGGCACCGGGGAGCTGTTTTTT.

V is TRBV27 and J is TRBJ1-2; D ambiguous. The germline V gene encodes CDR1 MNHEY and CDR2 SMNVEV (reference sequence). The CDR3 contains 17 residues. Trimming cost V 4 bases and J 3 bases, with 21 bases left between them. This chain's CDR3 is CASSSHPRGREDYGYTF. The CDR3 DNA reads as TGTGCCAGCAGTTCCCACCCCCGAGGGAGAGAAGACTATGGCTACACCTTC.

The table lists this clone with a count of one. The rearrangement links TRBV4-2 to TRBJ2-1; D is undetermined. Germline V CDR1 and CDR2: LGHNA, YNFKEQ. The V gene lost 0 bases and the J gene lost 8 bases, with 5 bases spanning the gap. The CDR3 runs 12 residues. The CDR3: CASSQDTYEQFF. The CDR3, as DNA: TGTGCCAGCAGCCAAGATACATATGAGCAGTTCTTC.

The chain has TRBV4-1 and TRBJ1-1; D is uncertain. Germline V lookup: CDR1 MGHRA, CDR2 YSYEKL. This CDR3 has 14 amino acids. V was trimmed by 7 bases and J by 0 bases, leaving 12 bases between them. The chain's CDR3 is CASKNRALNTEAFF. CDR3 in DNA: TGCGCCAGCAAAAACCGGGCCTTGAACACTGAAGCTTTCTTT.

This rearrangement joins TRBV5-8 to TRBJ2-2, with a tentative D call TRBD1 (5 bases). Germline V CDR1 and CDR2: SGHTS, YDEGEE. The CDR3 length is 15 residues. V shed 8 bases and J shed 6 bases, with 20 bases lying between them. The CDR3 DNA reads as TGTGCCAGTCAGCAAGGGGTGACAACCTCCGGGGAGCTGTTTTTT. Protein sequence: CASQQGVTTSGELFF.

This clone was counted once. This rearrangement joins TRBV5-6 to TRBJ2-7; no clear D. Trimming removed 0 bases at V and 5 bases at J, with 9 bases between. The CDR3 sequence is 13 residues long. From germline, CDR1 is SGHDT and CDR2 YYEEEE. The CDR3 DNA reads as TGTGCCAGCAGCTTGGCACAATTCAACGAGCAGTACTTC. This encodes CASSLAQFNEQYF.

The chain combines TRBV28 with TRBJ2-2; 7 bases agree with TRBD2. V gave up 1 base and J gave up 5 bases; unmatched junction bases: 13. The CDR3 spans 18 residues. Germline CDR1 MDHEN, CDR2 SYDVKM. CDR3 sequence: CASSLSFSLAVSTGELFF. CDR3 sequence (DNA): TGTGCCAGCAGTTTATCGTTCAGTCTAGCGGTCTCAACCGGGGAGCTGTTTTTT.

The chain uses TRBV6-6 and TRBJ2-2; D may be TRBD1 or TRBD2 (5 bases each). CDR1 MNHNY and CDR2 SVGAGI come from the germline V gene (reference sequence). V was pared by 2 bases and J by 9 bases, with 7 bases between. CDR3 length: 12 amino acids. This chain's CDR3 is CASSYRGRELFF. CDR3 DNA: TGTGCCAGCAGTTACCGGGGCCGGGAGCTGTTTTTT.

This chain uses TRBV2 with TRBJ1-1; TRBD1 matches at 10 bases. CDR3 length: 16 residues. Germline V gene data show CDR1 as SNHLY and CDR2 as FYNNEI. Unmatched junction bases numbered 11, after V lost 6 bases and J lost 4 bases. CDR3 amino acids: CASRVDRGITGTEAFF. The CDR3 DNA follows: TGTGCCAGCAGGGTGGACAGGGGGATAACGGGCACTGAAGCTTTCTTT. Based on the CDR3 plus reference TRBV2 and TRBJ1-1, the full variable domain is EPEVTQTPSHQVTQMGQEVILRCVPISNHLYFYWYRQILGQKVEFLVSFYNNEISEKSEIFDDQFSVERPDGSNFTLKIRSTKLEDSAMYFCASRVDRGITGTEAFFGQGTRLTVV.

The V call is TRBV9, the J call TRBJ1-1, with no clear D. CDR1 is SGDLS, CDR2 YYNGEE, per germline. V lost 0 bases and J 0 bases, leaving 9 bases between the germline ends. This CDR3 comprises 15 residues. CDR3 residues: CASSVVESMNTEAFF. CDR3 in DNA: TGTGCCAGCAGCGTAGTAGAGAGTATGAACACTGAAGCTTTCTTT. Variable domain in full (rest from reference TRBV9 and TRBJ1-1): DSGVTQTPKHLITATGQRVTLRCSPRSGDLSVYWYQQSLDQGLQFLIQYYNGEERAKGNILERFSAQQFPDLHSELNLSSLELGDSALYFCASSVVESMNTEAFFGQGTRLTVV.

This clone was seen just once. The chain combines TRBV5-5 with TRBJ2-7, with TRBD1 matching 7 bases. The CDR3 loop spans 15 amino acids. Unmatched junction bases numbered 9, after V lost 4 bases and J lost 2 bases. Germline lookup yields CDR1 SGHKS and CDR2 YYEKEE (reference sequence). The CDR3 protein is CASSVDRLLTYEQYF. As DNA, the CDR3 is TGTGCCAGCAGCGTGGACAGGCTACTAACCTACGAGCAGTACTTC.

The chain joins TRBV5-1 to TRBJ2-1; D unclear. This CDR3 spans 15 amino acids. V shed 1 base and J shed 6 bases, with 14 bases lying between them. Germline assignment: CDR1 SGHRS and CDR2 YFSETQ. The CDR3 region has the DNA TGCGCCAGCAGCTTGTCCGGCAGATCAGGCAATGAGCAGTTCTTC. Its protein is CASSLSGRSGNEQFF. Based on the CDR3 plus reference TRBV5-1 and TRBJ2-1, the full variable domain is KAGVTQTPRYLIKTRGQQVTLSCSPISGHRSVSWYQQTPGQGLQFLFEYFSETQRNKGNFPGRFSGRQFSNSRSEMNVSTLELGDSALYLCASSLSGRSGNEQFFGPGTRLTVL.

V and J are TRBV7-9 and TRBJ1-3; 8 nucleotides agree with TRBD1. V dropped 5 bases and J dropped 1; count of bases not matched to a gene: 7. Germline V gives CDR1 SEHNR, CDR2 FQNEAQ (reference sequence). The CDR3 totals 16 residues. The CDR3 nucleotides read TGTGCCAGCAGCACCCGAGACAGGGGATCTGGAAACACCATATATTTT. This translates into CASSTRDRGSGNTIYF.

The chain recombines TRBV5-1 with TRBJ2-1; D not certain. This CDR3 is built from 16 residues. Germline V gene data show CDR1 as SGHRS and CDR2 as YFSETQ. V lost 2 bases and J 2 bases, leaving 14 bases between the germline ends. CDR3 residues: CASSLSSNPPYNEQFF. The DNA of the CDR3 is TGCGCCAGCAGCTTATCATCTAACCCCCCCTACAATGAGCAGTTCTTC.

The genes are TRBV13 and TRBJ1-2; tentatively, D is TRBD1 (6 bases). This CDR3 region has 13 residues. Germline V lookup: CDR1 PRHDT, CDR2 FYEKMQ (reference sequence). Trimming stripped 1 base from V and 6 bases from J, with 9 bases between. Here the CDR3 reads CASSLAGEDGYTF. The CDR3 nucleotides are TGTGCCAGCAGCTTAGCAGGGGAGGATGGCTACACCTTC.

The chain is built from TRBV25-1 and TRBJ2-3; the match to TRBD1 covers 7 bases. Germline trimming cut 3 bases from V and 6 bases from J; bases unmatched to any gene: 15. Germline assignment: CDR1 MGHDK and CDR2 SYGVNS. This CDR3 has 17 amino acids. CDR3 in DNA: TGTGCCAGCAGTGACTCTCTATCCGACAGGGCTGTTGATACGCAGTATTTT. It translates to CASSDSLSDRAVDTQYF.

The chain recombines TRBV7-9 with TRBJ2-3, with 7 nucleotides matching TRBD2. With V trimmed by 5 bases and J by 4 bases, 3 bases remained unmatched. Germline V gene data show CDR1 as SEHNR and CDR2 as FQNEAQ (reference sequence). This CDR3 contains 13 residues. The CDR3: CASSPGGSDTQYF. CDR3 DNA sequence: TGTGCCAGCAGCCCCGGGGGGTCAGATACGCAGTATTTT.

The rearrangement links TRBV28 to TRBJ1-3; unclear D gene. Trimming removed 5 bases at V and 1 base at J, with 9 bases between. Germline CDR1 and CDR2: MDHEN and SYDVKM. The CDR3 loop spans 14 amino acids. CDR3 coding DNA: TGTGCCAGCAGTGCTACAGAATCTGGAAACACCATATATTTT. It translates to CASSATESGNTIYF.

This rearrangement joins TRBV27 to TRBJ2-1; D remains unclear. The CDR3 sequence is 11 residues long. Germline V gene sequence: CDR1 MNHEY, CDR2 SMNVEV (reference sequence). Trimming removed 8 bases from V and 7 bases from J, with 9 bases in between. CDR3 coding DNA: TGTGCCAGCGAATACGTGAATGAGCAGTTCTTC. Translating gives CASEYVNEQFF.